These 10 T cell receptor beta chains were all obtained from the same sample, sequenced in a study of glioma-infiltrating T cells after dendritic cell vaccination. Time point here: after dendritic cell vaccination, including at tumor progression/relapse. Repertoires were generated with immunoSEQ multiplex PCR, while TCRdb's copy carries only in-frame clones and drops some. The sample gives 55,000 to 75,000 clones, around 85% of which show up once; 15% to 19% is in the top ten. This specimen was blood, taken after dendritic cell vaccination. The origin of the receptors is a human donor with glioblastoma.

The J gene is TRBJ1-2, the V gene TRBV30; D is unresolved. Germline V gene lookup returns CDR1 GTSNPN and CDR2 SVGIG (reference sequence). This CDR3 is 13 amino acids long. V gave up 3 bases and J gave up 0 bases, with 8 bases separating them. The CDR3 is CAWRPGANYGYTF. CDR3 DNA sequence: TGTGCCTGGAGGCCTGGAGCTAACTATGGCTACACCTTC.

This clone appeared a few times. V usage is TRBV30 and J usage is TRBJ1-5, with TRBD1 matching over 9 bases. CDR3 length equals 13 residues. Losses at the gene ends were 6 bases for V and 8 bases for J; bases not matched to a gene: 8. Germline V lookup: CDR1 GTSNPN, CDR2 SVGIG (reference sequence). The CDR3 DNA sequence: TGTGCCTGTAGCACAGGGGGCCCGGAGCCCCAGCATTTT. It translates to CACSTGGPEPQHF.

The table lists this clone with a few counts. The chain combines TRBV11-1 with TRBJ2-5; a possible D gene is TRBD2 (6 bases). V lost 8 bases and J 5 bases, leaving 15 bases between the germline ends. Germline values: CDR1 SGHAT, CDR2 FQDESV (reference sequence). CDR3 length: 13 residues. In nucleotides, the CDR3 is TGTGCCAGCGCTGGAGAGGGGAGGGAGACCCAGTACTTC. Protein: CASAGEGRETQYF.

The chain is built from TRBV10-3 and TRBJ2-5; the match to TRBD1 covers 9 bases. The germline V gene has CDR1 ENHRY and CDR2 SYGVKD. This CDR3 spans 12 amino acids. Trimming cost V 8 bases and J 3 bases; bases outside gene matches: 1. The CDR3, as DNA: TGTGCCATCCGGGACAGGGAAGAGACCCAGTACTTC. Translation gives CAIRDREETQYF.

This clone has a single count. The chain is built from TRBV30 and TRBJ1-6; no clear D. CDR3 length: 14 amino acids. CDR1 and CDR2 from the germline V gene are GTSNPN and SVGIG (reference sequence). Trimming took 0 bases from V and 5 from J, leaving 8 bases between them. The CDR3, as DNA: TGTGCCTGGAGTGTTCGCGTAGATAATTCACCCCTCCACTTT. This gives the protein CAWSVRVDNSPLHF.

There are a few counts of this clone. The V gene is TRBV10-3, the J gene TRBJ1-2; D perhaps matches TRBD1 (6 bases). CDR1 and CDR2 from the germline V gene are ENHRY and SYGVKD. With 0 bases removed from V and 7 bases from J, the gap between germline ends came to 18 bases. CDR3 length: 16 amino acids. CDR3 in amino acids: CAISESIEQGKSGYTF. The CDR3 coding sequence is TGTGCCATCAGTGAGTCGATAGAACAGGGAAAGAGTGGCTACACCTTC.

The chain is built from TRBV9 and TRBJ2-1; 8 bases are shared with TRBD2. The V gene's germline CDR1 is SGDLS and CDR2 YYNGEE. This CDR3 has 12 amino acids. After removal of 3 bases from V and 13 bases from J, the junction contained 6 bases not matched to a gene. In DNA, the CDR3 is TGTGCCAGCAGCGCCGGGACTAGTCGTCAGTTCTTC. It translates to CASSAGTSRQFF.

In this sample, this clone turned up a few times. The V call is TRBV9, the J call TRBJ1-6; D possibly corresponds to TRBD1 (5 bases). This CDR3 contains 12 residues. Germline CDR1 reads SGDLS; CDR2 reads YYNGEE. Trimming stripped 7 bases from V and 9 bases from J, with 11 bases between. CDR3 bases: TGTGCCAGCGGCAGGGAGGGTTCACCCCTCCACTTT. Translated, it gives CASGREGSPLHF. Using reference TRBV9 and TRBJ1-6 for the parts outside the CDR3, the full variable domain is DSGVTQTPKHLITATGQRVTLRCSPRSGDLSVYWYQQSLDQGLQFLIQYYNGEERAKGNILERFSAQQFPDLHSELNLSSLELGDSALYFCASGREGSPLHFGNGTRLTVT.

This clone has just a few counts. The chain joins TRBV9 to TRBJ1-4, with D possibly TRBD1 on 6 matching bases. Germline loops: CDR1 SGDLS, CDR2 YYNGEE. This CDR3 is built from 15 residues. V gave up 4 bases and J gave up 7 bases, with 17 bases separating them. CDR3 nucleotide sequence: TGTGCCAGCAGCCCCCGGGGGGGGCTAGGTGAAAAACTGTTTTTT. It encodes CASSPRGGLGEKLFF.

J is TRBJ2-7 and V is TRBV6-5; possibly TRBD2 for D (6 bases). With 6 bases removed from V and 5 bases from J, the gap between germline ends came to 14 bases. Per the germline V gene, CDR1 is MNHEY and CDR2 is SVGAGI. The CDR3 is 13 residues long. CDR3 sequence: CASRSQGGHEQYF. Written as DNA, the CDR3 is TGTGCCAGCAGATCCCAGGGAGGCCACGAGCAGTACTTC.